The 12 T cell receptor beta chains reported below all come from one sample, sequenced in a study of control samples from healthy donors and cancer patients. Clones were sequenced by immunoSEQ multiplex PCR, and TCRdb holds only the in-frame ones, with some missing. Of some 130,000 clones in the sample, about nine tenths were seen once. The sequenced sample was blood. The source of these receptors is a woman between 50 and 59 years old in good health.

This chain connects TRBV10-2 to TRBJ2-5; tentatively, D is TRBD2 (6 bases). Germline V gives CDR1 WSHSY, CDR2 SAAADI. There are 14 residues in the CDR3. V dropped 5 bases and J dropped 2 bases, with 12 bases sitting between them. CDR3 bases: TGCGCCAGCAGTAGAGCGGGCCTACAAGAGACCCAGTACTTC. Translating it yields CASSRAGLQETQYF.

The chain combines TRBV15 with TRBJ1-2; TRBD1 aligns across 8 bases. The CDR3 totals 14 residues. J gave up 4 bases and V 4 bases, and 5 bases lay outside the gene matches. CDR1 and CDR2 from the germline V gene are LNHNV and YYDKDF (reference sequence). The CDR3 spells CATSIGQGTYGYTF. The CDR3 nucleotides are TGTGCCACCAGCATCGGACAGGGAACCTATGGCTACACCTTC.

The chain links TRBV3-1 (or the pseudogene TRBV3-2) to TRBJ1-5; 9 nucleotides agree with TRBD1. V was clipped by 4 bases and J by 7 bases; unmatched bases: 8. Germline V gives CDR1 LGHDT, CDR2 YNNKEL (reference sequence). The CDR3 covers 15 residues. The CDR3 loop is CASSLSPGTGQPQHF. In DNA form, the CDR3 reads TGTGCCAGCAGCCTGTCCCCCGGGACAGGGCAGCCCCAGCATTTT.

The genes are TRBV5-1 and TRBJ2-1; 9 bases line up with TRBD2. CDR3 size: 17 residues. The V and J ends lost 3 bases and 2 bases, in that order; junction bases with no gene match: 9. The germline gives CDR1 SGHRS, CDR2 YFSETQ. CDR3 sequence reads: CASSYPLAGDTYNEQFF. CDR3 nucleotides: TGCGCCAGCAGCTACCCACTAGCGGGCGATACCTACAATGAGCAGTTCTTC.

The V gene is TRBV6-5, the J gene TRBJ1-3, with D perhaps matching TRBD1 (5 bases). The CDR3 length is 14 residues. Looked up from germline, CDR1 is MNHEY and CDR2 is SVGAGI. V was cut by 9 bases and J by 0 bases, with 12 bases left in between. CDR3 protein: CASRPGISGNTIYF. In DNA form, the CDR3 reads TGTGCCAGTCGACCAGGGATCTCTGGAAACACCATATATTTT.

CDR3 in amino acids: CATSRDWGSNQPQHF. The CDR3 nucleotides are TGTGCCACCAGCAGGGATTGGGGTAGCAATCAGCCCCAGCATTTT. V usage is TRBV15 and J usage is TRBJ1-5, with D uncertain. The CDR3 is made up of 15 amino acids. Trimming took 3 bases from V and 0 from J, leaving 9 bases between them. CDR1 and CDR2 (germline): LNHNV, YYDKDF (reference sequence).

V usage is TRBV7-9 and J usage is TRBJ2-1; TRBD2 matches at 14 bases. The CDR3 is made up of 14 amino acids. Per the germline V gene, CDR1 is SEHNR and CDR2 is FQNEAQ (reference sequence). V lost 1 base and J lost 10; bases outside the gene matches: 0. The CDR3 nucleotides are TGTGCCAGCAGCTTAGGGACTAGCGGGAGGGAGCAGTTCTTC. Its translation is CASSLGTSGREQFF.

The CDR3 nucleotides read TGCACCAGCAGCTCAGGGGCCCCACATAATTCACCCCTCCACTTT. Translated: CTSSSGAPHNSPLHF. The rearrangement uses TRBV1 and TRBJ1-6; TRBD1 is the table's D call, not checked against the DNA. TRBV1 is shown as a pseudogene. This CDR3 region has 15 residues.

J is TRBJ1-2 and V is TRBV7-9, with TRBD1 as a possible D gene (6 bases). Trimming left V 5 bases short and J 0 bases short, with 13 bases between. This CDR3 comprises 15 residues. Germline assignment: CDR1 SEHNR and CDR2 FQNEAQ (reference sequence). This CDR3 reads CASSRDPGANYGYTF. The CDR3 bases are TGTGCCAGCAGCAGAGACCCAGGGGCTAACTATGGCTACACCTTC. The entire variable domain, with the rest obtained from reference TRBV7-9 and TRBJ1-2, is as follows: DTGVSQNPRHKITKRGQNVTFRCDPISEHNRLYWYRQTLGQGPEFLTYFQNEAQLEKSRLLSDRFSAERPKGSFSTLEIQRTEQGDSAMYLCASSRDPGANYGYTFGSGTRLTVV.

The CDR3: CAWTIQGEAPLHF. In DNA form, the CDR3 reads TGTGCCTGGACCATACAGGGAGAGGCACCCCTCCACTTT. The rearrangement uses TRBV30 and TRBJ1-6, with D maybe TRBD1 (6 bases). Germline V gene lookup returns CDR1 GTSNPN and CDR2 SVGIG (reference sequence). V was trimmed by 4 bases and J by 11 bases, leaving 15 bases between them. The CDR3 sequence is 13 residues long. The full variable domain, rest sourced from reference TRBV30 and TRBJ1-6, is SQTIHQWPATLVQPVGSPLSLECTVEGTSNPNLYWYRQAAGRGLQLLFYSVGIGQISSEVPQNLSASRPQDRQFILSSKKLLLSDSGFYLCAWTIQGEAPLHFGNGTRLTVT.

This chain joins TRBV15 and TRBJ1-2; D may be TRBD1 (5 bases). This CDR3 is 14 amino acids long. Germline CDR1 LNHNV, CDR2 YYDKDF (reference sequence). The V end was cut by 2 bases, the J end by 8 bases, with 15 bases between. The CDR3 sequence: CATSRPPGREGYTF. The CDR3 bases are TGTGCCACCAGCAGACCCCCGGGCAGGGAGGGCTACACCTTC.

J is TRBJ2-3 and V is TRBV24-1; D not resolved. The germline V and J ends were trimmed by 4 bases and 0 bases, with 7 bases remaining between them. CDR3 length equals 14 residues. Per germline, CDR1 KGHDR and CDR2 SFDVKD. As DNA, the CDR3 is TGTGCCACCAGTGAACTCGCTAGCACAGATACGCAGTATTTT. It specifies CATSELASTDTQYF.